Listed below are T cell receptor beta chains from one sample, sequenced in a study of CD8 T cells in Susac syndrome. TCRdb re-called the immunoSEQ multiplex PCR reads with MiXCR, one entry per CDR3 protein. The sample has 40,000 to 55,000 distinct CDR3 sequences; 90% to 95% are singletons. What was sequenced was CD8+ T cells from PBMCs. These receptors all come from a human donor with multiple sclerosis. Both conserved end residues are part of each CDR3. D genes are given only for firm matches. Clone sizes are given selectively: once, few, many, or a class where the clone is expanded.

CDR3: CATGQGGPGYTF
DNA: TGTGCCACAGGACAGGGCGGACCTGGCTACACCTTC
D: TRBD1
size: .
V: TRBV19
J: TRBJ1-2

CDR3: CASKWGTGELFF
DNA: TGCGCCAGCAAGTGGGGGACCGGGGAGCTGTTTTTT
D: .
size: once
V: TRBV4-1
J: TRBJ2-2

CDR3: CSARDVRGQTDTQYF
DNA: TGCAGTGCTAGAGATGTCCGGGGGCAGACAGATACGCAGTATTTT
D: .
size: .
V: TRBV20-1
J: TRBJ2-3

CDR3: CASSALPGLAGGTDTQYF
DNA: TGTGCCAGCAGCGCCTTACCCGGACTAGCGGGGGGCACAGATACGCAGTATTTT
D: TRBD2
size: .
V: TRBV9
J: TRBJ2-3

CDR3: CASSLGVNEQFF
DNA: TGTGCCAGCAGCTTAGGTGTCAATGAGCAGTTCTTC
D: .
size: .
V: TRBV7-9
J: TRBJ2-1

CDR3: CAGSSGGSSSTDTQYF
DNA: TGTGCCGGCTCTAGCGGGGGGTCCTCTAGCACAGATACGCAGTATTTT
D: TRBD2
size: .
V: TRBV2
J: TRBJ2-3

CDR3: CASSHPRLETQYF
DNA: TGTGCCAGCAGCCATCCCCGACTAGAGACCCAGTACTTC
D: .
size: .
V: TRBV14
J: TRBJ2-5

CDR3: CASSQVGGRTEAFF
DNA: TGCGCCAGCAGCCAAGTGGGGGGCAGGACTGAAGCTTTCTTT
D: .
size: once
V: TRBV4-1
J: TRBJ1-1

CDR3: CSVGGTGILAGANVLTF
DNA: TGCAGCGTTGGAGGGACAGGGATTCTCGCTGGGGCCAACGTCCTGACTTTC
D: TRBD1
size: .
V: TRBV29-1
J: TRBJ2-6

CDR3: CASSWTGNEQYF
DNA: TGTGCCAGCAGTTGGACAGGGAACGAGCAGTACTTC
D: TRBD1
size: .
V: TRBV2
J: TRBJ2-7

CDR3: CASSNRVSYEQYF
DNA: TGTGCCAGCAGCAACCGCGTCTCCTACGAGCAGTACTTC
D: .
size: .
V: TRBV21-1
J: TRBJ2-7

CDR3: CASSPWGEFDEQFF
DNA: TGTGCCAGCAGCCCTTGGGGGGAGTTCGATGAGCAGTTCTTC
D: .
size: .
V: TRBV5-4
J: TRBJ2-1

CDR3: CASSLQTGTGELFF
DNA: TGTGCCAGCAGCTTGCAGACAGGGACCGGGGAGCTGTTTTTT
D: TRBD1
size: .
V: TRBV13
J: TRBJ2-2

CDR3: CSARSSLEYNEQFF
DNA: TGCAGTGCTAGAAGTTCACTAGAGTACAATGAGCAGTTCTTC
D: .
size: once
V: TRBV20-1
J: TRBJ2-1

CDR3: CASSGLAGGLDEQFF
DNA: TGTGCCAGCAGCGGACTAGCGGGGGGGCTCGATGAGCAGTTCTTC
D: TRBD2
size: .
V: TRBV9
J: TRBJ2-1

CDR3: CASSPPGVEYNEQFF
DNA: TGCGCCAGCAGCCCCCCTGGGGTCGAATACAATGAGCAGTTCTTC
D: .
size: few
V: TRBV5-1
J: TRBJ2-1

CDR3: CASITGLSLDEKLFF
DNA: TGTGCCAGCATTACAGGGCTCTCATTGGATGAAAAACTGTTTTTT
D: .
size: .
V: TRBV6-1
J: TRBJ1-4

CDR3: CSVANGGQYF
DNA: TGCAGCGTTGCAAATGGTGGGCAGTACTTC
D: .
size: .
V: TRBV29-1
J: TRBJ2-7

CDR3: CASSGSWTEGYGYTF
DNA: TGTGCCAGCAGCGGTTCGTGGACGGAAGGCTATGGCTACACCTTC
D: .
size: .
V: TRBV6-4
J: TRBJ1-2

CDR3: CASTETGYNQPQHF
DNA: TGTGCCAGCACCGAGACGGGTTACAATCAGCCCCAGCATTTT
D: .
size: once
V: TRBV12-3/TRBV12-4
J: TRBJ1-5

CDR3: CASSPSDRLWTQYF
DNA: TGTGCCAGCTCACCTTCGGACCGTTTATGGACCCAGTACTTC
D: .
size: .
V: TRBV18
J: TRBJ2-5

CDR3: CATWYRGGVNKYEQYF
DNA: TGTGCCACATGGTATAGGGGGGGGGTCAATAAGTACGAGCAGTACTTC
D: .
size: .
V: TRBV28
J: TRBJ2-7

CDR3: CASTPGGLGTEAFF
DNA: TGTGCCAGCACCCCGGGGGGTTTAGGCACTGAAGCTTTCTTT
D: .
size: .
V: TRBV6-5
J: TRBJ1-1

CDR3: CASRPAGDNYGYTF
DNA: TGTGCCAGCAGACCGGCCGGGGATAACTATGGCTACACCTTC
D: .
size: .
V: TRBV7-9
J: TRBJ1-2

CDR3: CASTQSRYEQYF
DNA: TGTGCCAGCACCCAGTCCCGCTACGAGCAGTACTTC
D: .
size: .
V: TRBV28
J: TRBJ2-7

CDR3: CASSPFDGWTEAFF
DNA: TGTGCCAGCAGCCCCTTTGACGGATGGACTGAAGCTTTCTTT
D: .
size: few
V: TRBV7-9
J: TRBJ1-1

CDR3: CASSFRGAASYEQYF
DNA: TGTGCCAGCAGTTTCAGGGGGGCCGCCTCCTACGAGCAGTACTTC
D: .
size: .
V: TRBV6-5
J: TRBJ2-7

CDR3: CASSLQEGYGYTF
DNA: TGTGCCAGCAGCCTACAGGAGGGCTATGGCTACACCTTC
D: .
size: .
V: TRBV7-8
J: TRBJ1-2

CDR3: CASSFGSEGPNYEQYF
DNA: TGTGCCAGCAGCTTCGGTAGTGAGGGCCCGAACTACGAGCAGTACTTC
D: .
size: .
V: TRBV7-9
J: TRBJ2-7

CDR3: CASSLDAGSPQYF
DNA: TGTGCCAGCAGCTTAGATGCAGGCAGCCCGCAGTATTTT
D: .
size: .
V: TRBV11-2
J: TRBJ2-3

CDR3: CASSSPGGNPYEQYF
DNA: TGTGCCAGCAGCTCCCCTGGCGGGAACCCCTACGAGCAGTACTTC
D: .
size: .
V: TRBV9
J: TRBJ2-7

CDR3: CASSLRGTTYEQYF
DNA: TGTGCCAGCTCCTTGAGGGGGACAACCTACGAGCAGTACTTC
D: .
size: .
V: TRBV28
J: TRBJ2-7

CDR3: CASSERGFNEQFF
DNA: TGTGCCAGCAGTGAAAGGGGATTCAATGAGCAGTTCTTC
D: .
size: .
V: TRBV6-1
J: TRBJ2-1

CDR3: CASSLAGLGEQYF
DNA: TGTGCCAGCAGCTTAGCGGGCTTGGGGGAGCAGTACTTC
D: .
size: .
V: TRBV7-9
J: TRBJ2-7

CDR3: CASSYGSNQPQHF
DNA: TGTGCCAGCAGTTACGGTAGCAATCAGCCCCAGCATTTT
D: .
size: .
V: TRBV6-5
J: TRBJ1-5

CDR3: CASSPGLAEPYEQYF
DNA: TGTGCCAGCAGCCCCGGACTAGCGGAGCCCTACGAGCAGTACTTC
D: TRBD2
size: .
V: TRBV13
J: TRBJ2-7

CDR3: CASSSGLNEQFF
DNA: TGTGCCAGCAGCTCGGGACTAAATGAGCAGTTCTTC
D: TRBD2
size: .
V: TRBV7-6
J: TRBJ2-1

CDR3: CASSLEGPYEQYF
DNA: TGTGCCAGCAGCTTGGAGGGCCCCTACGAGCAGTACTTC
D: .
size: .
V: TRBV5-5
J: TRBJ2-7

CDR3: CASSHHRDTGDTEAFF
DNA: TGTGCCAGCAGCCACCATAGAGATACAGGCGACACTGAAGCTTTCTTT
D: .
size: .
V: TRBV7-9
J: TRBJ1-1

CDR3: CASSLEEGRGYYGYTF
DNA: TGTGCCAGCAGCTTGGAGGAGGGGAGAGGATACTATGGCTACACCTTC
D: .
size: .
V: TRBV5-4
J: TRBJ1-2

CDR3: CASGAGRNYGYTF
DNA: TGTGCTAGTGGTGCCGGGCGAAACTATGGCTACACCTTC
D: .
size: .
V: TRBV12-5
J: TRBJ1-2

CDR3: CASSVSSGGPTDTQYF
DNA: TGTGCCAGCAGCGTCTCTAGCGGGGGGCCCACAGATACGCAGTATTTT
D: TRBD2
size: .
V: TRBV9
J: TRBJ2-3

CDR3: CAWSWDTGMRSHEKLFF
DNA: TGTGCCTGGAGTTGGGACACTGGGATGAGGAGCCATGAAAAACTGTTTTTT
D: .
size: .
V: TRBV30
J: TRBJ1-4

CDR3: CASSPLSGSGANVLTF
DNA: TGTGCCAGCAGCCCACTATCGGGATCTGGGGCCAACGTCCTGACTTTC
D: .
size: .
V: TRBV7-8
J: TRBJ2-6

CDR3: CAISDGGGAYETQYF
DNA: TGTGCCATCAGTGATGGAGGGGGGGCCTACGAGACCCAGTACTTC
D: .
size: .
V: TRBV10-3
J: TRBJ2-5

CDR3: CSARKPSGGPRETQYF
DNA: TGCAGTGCTAGAAAGCCTAGCGGGGGACCCCGGGAGACCCAGTACTTC
D: TRBD2
size: .
V: TRBV20-1
J: TRBJ2-5

CDR3: CATSSVTSTDTQYF
DNA: TGTGCCACCAGCAGCGTGACTAGCACAGATACGCAGTATTTT
D: .
size: .
V: TRBV15
J: TRBJ2-3

CDR3: CASSPDGSNQPQHF
DNA: TGTGCCAGCAGTCCAGACGGTAGCAATCAGCCCCAGCATTTT
D: .
size: .
V: TRBV12-3/TRBV12-4
J: TRBJ1-5

CDR3: CASSETASYEQYF
DNA: TGTGCCAGCAGCGAAACAGCTTCCTACGAGCAGTACTTC
D: .
size: .
V: TRBV5-5
J: TRBJ2-7

CDR3: CASSFGTTSNEQFF
DNA: TGTGCCAGCAGCTTCGGGACTACCTCGAATGAGCAGTTCTTC
D: TRBD2
size: .
V: TRBV7-9
J: TRBJ2-1

CDR3: CAWSPGRVGELFF
DNA: TGTGCCTGGAGCCCCGGGCGGGTCGGGGAGCTGTTTTTT
D: .
size: .
V: TRBV30
J: TRBJ2-2

CDR3: CASSLASYNEQFF
DNA: TGTGCCAGCAGCTTAGCGTCTTACAATGAGCAGTTCTTC
D: .
size: few
V: TRBV7-9
J: TRBJ2-1

CDR3: CASSWGTAMNTEAFF
DNA: TGCGCCAGCAGCTGGGGGACTGCCATGAACACTGAAGCTTTCTTT
D: .
size: .
V: TRBV5-1
J: TRBJ1-1

CDR3: CASSGTSRTDTQYF
DNA: TGTGCCAGCAGCGGGACTAGCAGGACAGATACGCAGTATTTT
D: TRBD2
size: .
V: TRBV6-2/TRBV6-3
J: TRBJ2-3